The present entry profiles one T cell receptor beta chain with its context. Only in-frame clones appear in the TCRdb table, and some are missing; sequencing was by immunoSEQ multiplex PCR. The table lists some 250,000 clones, over 75% of them singletons. The data are from a study of blood T cell repertoires in COVID-19. Germline-derived CDR1 and CDR2 are MNHEY and SMNVEV (reference sequence). V lost 1 base and J lost 5; bases outside the gene matches: 11. This CDR3 has 17 amino acids. V usage is TRBV27 and J usage is TRBJ2-3; TRBD2 matches at 8 bases. This receptor was identified in a human donor in a cohort sampled during active COVID-19. The sequenced material came from peripheral blood. The CDR3 loop reads CASSLYQISGNLDTQYF. CDR3 DNA sequence: TGTGCCAGCAGTTTATACCAGATTAGCGGGAACCTAGATACGCAGTATTTT.